This TCR beta chain emerged from a study of cytomegalovirus exposure and HLA in healthy donors. Study observations and caveats: Upon later analysis, HLA-associated TCR beta chains proved more clonally expanded than other, equally common chains.

13 Jbeta primers and 60 Vbeta primers were used for the PCR. In the study's own analysis: The count from a later analysis was about 80 million unique TCR beta chains, some 10 million of them shared. Data came from immunoSEQ multiplex PCR; TCRdb stores just in-frame clones and leaves some out. D and trimming were read from the DNA, whereas the V and J calls and clone size are those reported in that table. The listing records about 48,000 clones. On this clone itself: The antigen remains unidentified.

The germline V gene encodes CDR1 SGHAT and CDR2 FQNNGV. CDR3 length equals 13 residues. With 3 bases removed from V and 7 bases from J, the gap between germline ends came to 12 bases. The chain employs TRBV11-2 and TRBJ1-2; a weak D match, TRBD1 (6 bases). The clonotype comes from a middle-aged woman in good health and CMV-seronegative. Sequencing used PBMCs. CDR3 sequence: CASSFSGAAGYTF. The DNA of the CDR3 is TGTGCCAGCAGCTTTTCAGGGGCAGCTGGCTACACCTTC.